Sequencing of this T cell receptor (beta chain) was carried out in a study of blood T cell dynamics during melanoma immunotherapy (dated by TCRdb to 2019 to 2021). In the study overall: All patients had metastatic melanoma and were given first-line pembrolizumab or nivolumab plus ipilimumab as standard of care in the United Kingdom. To find early correlates of response, peripheral T cell receptor repertoires were profiled in metastatic melanoma patients before and after one cycle of checkpoint inhibitor therapy. The training cohort was made up of consecutive patients, while a further independent group of patients from the same centre was pooled to form an external validation set.

CDR1 SGHTS and CDR2 YDEGEE are derived from the germline V gene. V and J lose 1 base and 3 bases, and a span of 14 bases separates them. The CDR3 covers 16 residues, taking in both the cysteine and the phenylalanine. Left in the record is the CDR3 DNA by itself, 48 bases read in frame from the first base. Details on this clone: Its antigen target is currently unknown. Base quality data are lacking; no much larger clone is found one base away.

Every bulk PBMC sample was loaded with the same fixed amount of around 330 ng of DNA. The immunoSEQ TCRb Assay kit was used according to manufacturer instructions to amplify TCR beta CDR3 sequences from genomic DNA. The KAPA Library Quantification Kit for Illumina platforms was used to quantify the pooled libraries by qPCR. Sequencing of the pooled libraries was done on an Illumina NextSeq 500, with clustering at about 0.55-1.2 pM. Regarding the original processing steps: TCR data were analyzed using immunoSEQ ANALYZER and the R LymphoSeq package. A rearrangement efficiency score was calculated as productive divided by the sum of productive and non-productive CDR3 sequences. Clonality was measured with the Gini coefficient and diversity with the Renyi index at alpha=1, and both measures were compared pairwise between timepoints within each patient. In LymphoSeq, clonal relatedness was computed using an edit distance of 3, and repertoire similarity was computed using the Bhattacharyya coefficient. To classify response, a linear discriminant analysis based on week-3 changes in clonality and diversity was built using the R MASS and caret packages. Held by TCRdb, this immuneACCESS table contains in-frame sequences only and omits some clones. Under half of the omission traces to an unresolved V gene where checked; the cause of the rest is unknown. That table supplies the V and J calls and clone size; D and trimming were determined from the DNA. This sample comprises under 11,000 clones, 70% to 90% of them detected only once. The top ten clones comprise approximately 19% of the sample.

Sample time point, as interpreted from the label and publication: pre-treatment baseline. Blood samples were taken before treatment (T0) and at week 3 (W3), following the first cycle of checkpoint blockade. Except for two patients with rapid clinical progression, response was assessed 12 weeks after the first infusion by RECIST 1.1; disease control meant complete response, partial response or stable disease. Any patient who had received prior systemic cancer treatment, was on concomitant immunosuppressant therapy or had synchronous other active malignancies was excluded. Bulk PBMC and plasma cell-free DNA were both sequenced for TCR beta so that circulating cells and T cell turnover could be tracked. Lymphoprep and SepMate tubes were used to isolate PBMC from blood, and red cell lysis was then performed. QIAamp DNA Blood Mini kits were used to extract DNA from PBMC and sorted T cell subsets. The full study reports these points: The study could not determine whether the T cell clones driving repertoire changes were melanoma-specific or reflected general immune activation. A bifurcated reorganization of the PBMC repertoire at W3, with increased clonality or increased diversity, was observed in patients who later achieved disease control, unlike in progressors. The relatively small sample size was recognized as a factor that could limit how well the results generalize.

The receptor comes from a human donor with melanoma. The rearranged segments are TRBV5-8 and TRBJ2-4; the D gene is possibly TRBD2, with 5 bases matching. The input for sequencing was blood, taken from a patient treated with checkpoint blockade. The DNA sequence is given as TGTGCCAGCAGCTTGTTGGGCGACCGGGGCAAAAACATTCAGTACTTC. It specifies CASSLLGDRGKNIQYF.